The next 5 T cell receptor beta chains were all read from a single sample in a study of OX40 agonist ivuxolimab in advanced cancers. Data came from immunoSEQ multiplex PCR; TCRdb stores just in-frame clones and leaves some out. Here the sample spans over 60,000 clones, around 84% being singletons. Sequencing was performed on CD4+ or CD8+ T cells sorted from blood, taken in a trial of the OX40 agonist ivuxolimab. These TCRs come from an adult with an advanced solid tumor such as melanoma, head and neck, liver or kidney cancer.

V usage is TRBV7-9 and J usage is TRBJ1-5; D uncertain. V was pared by 3 bases and J by 2 bases, with 8 bases between. The germline V gene encodes CDR1 SEHNR and CDR2 FQNEAQ (reference sequence). The CDR3 length is 14 residues. The CDR3 is CASSFTDGNQPQHF. In DNA form, the CDR3 reads TGTGCCAGCAGCTTCACGGATGGCAATCAGCCCCAGCATTTT.

The rearrangement uses TRBV19 and TRBJ2-7; TRBD1 is a possible D gene (6 bases). The CDR3 runs 15 residues. V was trimmed by 5 bases and J by 2 bases, leaving 16 bases between them. Germline V gene lookup returns CDR1 LNHDA and CDR2 SQIVND (reference sequence). The CDR3 reads CASSPETGFPYEQYF. As DNA, the CDR3 is TGTGCCAGTAGTCCCGAAACAGGGTTTCCCTACGAGCAGTACTTC.

The chain recombines TRBV14 with TRBJ2-7; the match to TRBD1 covers 8 bases. CDR1 and CDR2 from the germline V gene are SGHDN and FVKESK. The CDR3 covers 18 residues. The V gene end was trimmed by 3 bases and the J gene end by 4 bases; junction bases not matched to a gene: 17. CDR3 region: CASSHYGTGSIPIYEQYF. For the CDR3, the DNA is TGTGCCAGCAGCCACTACGGGACAGGCTCCATCCCCATTTACGAGCAGTACTTC.

The J gene is TRBJ1-2, the V gene TRBV4-1; D unresolved. Germline CDR1 and CDR2: MGHRA and YSYEKL. V was pared by 0 bases and J by 8 bases, with 10 bases between. This CDR3 comprises 13 residues. CDR3 sequence: CASSQEGRYGYTF. In nucleotides, the CDR3 is TGCGCCAGCAGCCAAGAAGGGAGGTACGGCTACACCTTC.

The rearrangement links TRBV7-9 to TRBJ1-4, with TRBD1 matching 8 bases. In germline, CDR1 is SEHNR, CDR2 FQNEAQ (reference sequence). The CDR3 loop spans 17 amino acids. V was pared by 5 bases and J by 3 bases, with 11 bases of the junction left unmatched. CDR3 nucleotide sequence: TGTGCCAGCAGCCAAGGACAGGGCTTAGGTCCTAATGAAAAACTGTTTTTT. This gives the protein CASSQGQGLGPNEKLFF. The full variable domain, its missing parts supplied by reference TRBV7-9 and TRBJ1-4, is DTGVSQNPRHKITKRGQNVTFRCDPISEHNRLYWYRQTLGQGPEFLTYFQNEAQLEKSRLLSDRFSAERPKGSFSTLEIQRTEQGDSAMYLCASSQGQGLGPNEKLFFGSGTQLSVL.